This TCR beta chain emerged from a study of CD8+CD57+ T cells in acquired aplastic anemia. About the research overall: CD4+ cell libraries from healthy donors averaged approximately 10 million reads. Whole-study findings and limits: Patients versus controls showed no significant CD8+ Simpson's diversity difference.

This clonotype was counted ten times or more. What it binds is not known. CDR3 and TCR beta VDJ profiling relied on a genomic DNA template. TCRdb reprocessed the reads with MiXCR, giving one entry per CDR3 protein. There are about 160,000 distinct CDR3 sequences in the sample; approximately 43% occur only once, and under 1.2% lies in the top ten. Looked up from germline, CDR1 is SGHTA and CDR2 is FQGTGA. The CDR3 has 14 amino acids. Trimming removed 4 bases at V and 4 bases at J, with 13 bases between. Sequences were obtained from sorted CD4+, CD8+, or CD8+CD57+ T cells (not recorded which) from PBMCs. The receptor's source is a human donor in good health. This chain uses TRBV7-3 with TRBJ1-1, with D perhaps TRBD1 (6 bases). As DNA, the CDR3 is TGTGCCAGCAGCTCCCAGGGGAGTGGCACTGAAGCTTTCTTT. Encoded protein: CASSSQGSGTEAFF.